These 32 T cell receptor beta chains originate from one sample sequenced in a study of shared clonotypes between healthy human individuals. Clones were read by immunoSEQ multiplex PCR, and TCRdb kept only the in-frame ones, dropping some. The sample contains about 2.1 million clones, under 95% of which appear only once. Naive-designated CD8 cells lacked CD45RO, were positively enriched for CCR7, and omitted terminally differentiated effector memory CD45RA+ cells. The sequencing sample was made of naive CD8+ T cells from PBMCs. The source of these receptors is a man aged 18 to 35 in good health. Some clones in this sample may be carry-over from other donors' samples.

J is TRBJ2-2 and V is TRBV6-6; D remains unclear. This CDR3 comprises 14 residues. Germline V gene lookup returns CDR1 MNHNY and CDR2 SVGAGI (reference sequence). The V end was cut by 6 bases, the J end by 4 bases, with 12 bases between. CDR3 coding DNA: TGTGCCAGCAGGGAGCTTGGGTTCACCGGGGAGCTGTTTTTT. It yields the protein CASRELGFTGELFF.

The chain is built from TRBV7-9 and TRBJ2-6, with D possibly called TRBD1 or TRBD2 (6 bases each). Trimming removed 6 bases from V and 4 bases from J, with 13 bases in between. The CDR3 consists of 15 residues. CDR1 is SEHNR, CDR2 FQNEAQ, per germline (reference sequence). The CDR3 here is CASSESGAGANVLTF. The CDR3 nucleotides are TGTGCCAGCAGTGAATCGGGGGCCGGGGCCAACGTCCTGACTTTC.

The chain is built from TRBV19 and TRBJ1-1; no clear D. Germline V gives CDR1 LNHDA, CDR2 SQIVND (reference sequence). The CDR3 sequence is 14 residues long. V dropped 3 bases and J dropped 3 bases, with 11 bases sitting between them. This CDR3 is CASSIAGGYTEAFF. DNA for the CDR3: TGTGCCAGTAGTATTGCTGGCGGATACACTGAAGCTTTCTTT.

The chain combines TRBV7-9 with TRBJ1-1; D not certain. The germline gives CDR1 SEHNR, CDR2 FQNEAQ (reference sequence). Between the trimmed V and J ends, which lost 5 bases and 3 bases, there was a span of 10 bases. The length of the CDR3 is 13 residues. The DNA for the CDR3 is TGTGCCAGCAGCCCTCCGGTGGACACTGAAGCTTTCTTT. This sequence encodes CASSPPVDTEAFF.

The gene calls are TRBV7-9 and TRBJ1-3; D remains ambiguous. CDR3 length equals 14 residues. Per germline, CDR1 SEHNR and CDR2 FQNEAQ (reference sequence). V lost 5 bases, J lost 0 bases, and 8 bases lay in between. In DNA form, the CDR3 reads TGTGCCAGCAGCGTGGACCTCTCTGGAAACACCATATATTTT. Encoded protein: CASSVDLSGNTIYF.

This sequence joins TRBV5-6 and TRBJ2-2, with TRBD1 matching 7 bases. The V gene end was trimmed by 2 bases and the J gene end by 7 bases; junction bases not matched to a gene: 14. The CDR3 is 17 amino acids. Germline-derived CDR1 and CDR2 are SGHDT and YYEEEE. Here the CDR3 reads CASSLVYVTGKGGELFF. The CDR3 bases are TGTGCCAGCAGCTTAGTATACGTGACAGGGAAAGGCGGGGAGCTGTTTTTT.

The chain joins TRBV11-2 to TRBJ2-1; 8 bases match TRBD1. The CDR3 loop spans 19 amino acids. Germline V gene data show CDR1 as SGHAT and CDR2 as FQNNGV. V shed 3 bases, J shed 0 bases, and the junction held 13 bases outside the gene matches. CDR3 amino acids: CASSFYDAGGRYSYNEQFF. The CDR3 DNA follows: TGTGCCAGCAGCTTTTACGACGCAGGGGGCCGCTACTCCTACAATGAGCAGTTCTTC.

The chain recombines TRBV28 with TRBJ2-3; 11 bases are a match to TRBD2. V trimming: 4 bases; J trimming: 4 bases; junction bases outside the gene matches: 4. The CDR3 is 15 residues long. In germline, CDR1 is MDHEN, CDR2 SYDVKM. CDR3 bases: TGTGCCAGCAGTTCACTAGCGGGAGCCGCAGATACGCAGTATTTT. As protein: CASSSLAGAADTQYF.

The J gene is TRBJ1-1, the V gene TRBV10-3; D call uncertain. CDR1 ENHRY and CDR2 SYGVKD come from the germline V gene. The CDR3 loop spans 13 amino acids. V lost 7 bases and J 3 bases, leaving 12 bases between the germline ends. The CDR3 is CAITSDGHTEAFF. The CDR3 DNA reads TGTGCCATCACCTCGGACGGACACACTGAAGCTTTCTTT.

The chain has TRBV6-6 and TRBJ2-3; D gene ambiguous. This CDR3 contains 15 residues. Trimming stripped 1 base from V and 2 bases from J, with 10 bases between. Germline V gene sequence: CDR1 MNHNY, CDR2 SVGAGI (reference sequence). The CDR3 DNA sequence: TGTGCCAGCAGTTACTTCCTTCCCTACACAGATACGCAGTATTTT. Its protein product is CASSYFLPYTDTQYF.

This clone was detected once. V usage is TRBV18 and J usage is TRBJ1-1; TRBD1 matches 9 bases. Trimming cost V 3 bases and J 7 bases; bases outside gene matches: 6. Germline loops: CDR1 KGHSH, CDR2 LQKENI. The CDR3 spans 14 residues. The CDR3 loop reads CASSPDRGFGEAFF. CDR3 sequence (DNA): TGTGCCAGCTCACCTGACAGGGGGTTCGGTGAAGCTTTCTTT.

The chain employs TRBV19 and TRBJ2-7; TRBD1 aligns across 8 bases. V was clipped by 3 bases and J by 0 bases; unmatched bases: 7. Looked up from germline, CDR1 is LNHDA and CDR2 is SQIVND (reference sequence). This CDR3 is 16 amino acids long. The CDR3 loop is CASSMGRQGTSYEQYF. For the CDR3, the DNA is TGTGCCAGTAGTATGGGTAGACAGGGGACCTCCTACGAGCAGTACTTC. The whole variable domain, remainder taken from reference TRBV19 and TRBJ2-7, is DGGITQSPKYLFRKEGQNVTLSCEQNLNHDAMYWYRQDPGQGLRLIYYSQIVNDFQKGDIAEGYSVSREKKESFPLTVTSAQKNPTAFYLCASSMGRQGTSYEQYFGPGTRLTVT.

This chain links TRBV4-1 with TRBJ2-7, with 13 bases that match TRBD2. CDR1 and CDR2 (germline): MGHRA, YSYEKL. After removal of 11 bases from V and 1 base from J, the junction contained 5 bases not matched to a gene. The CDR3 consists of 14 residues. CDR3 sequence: CASSGLAGSYEQYF. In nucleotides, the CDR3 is TGCGCCTCCTCGGGACTAGCGGGGTCCTACGAGCAGTACTTC.

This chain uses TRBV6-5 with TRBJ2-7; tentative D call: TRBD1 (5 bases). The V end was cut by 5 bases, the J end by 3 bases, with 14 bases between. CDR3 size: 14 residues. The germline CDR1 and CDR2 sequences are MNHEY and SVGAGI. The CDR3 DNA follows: TGTGCCAGCAGTGCCGGACAAACGGGCTACGAGCAGTACTTC. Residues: CASSAGQTGYEQYF.

The CDR3 bases are TGTGCCAGCAGTCTCCGGGCTTGGGGTAATTCACCCCTCCACTTT. Its translation is CASSLRAWGNSPLHF. The chain carries TRBV5-5 and TRBJ1-6; no definite D call. In germline, CDR1 is SGHKS, CDR2 YYEKEE (reference sequence). With 5 bases removed from V and 6 bases from J, the gap between germline ends came to 15 bases. The CDR3 contains 15 residues.

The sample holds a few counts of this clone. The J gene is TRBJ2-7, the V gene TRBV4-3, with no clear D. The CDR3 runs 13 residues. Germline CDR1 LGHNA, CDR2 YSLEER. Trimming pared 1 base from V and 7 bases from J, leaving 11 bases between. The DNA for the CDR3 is TGCGCCAGCAGCCAAGCTCGCGTGGGGGAGCAGTACTTC. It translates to CASSQARVGEQYF.

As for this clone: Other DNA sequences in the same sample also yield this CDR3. CDR3 in amino acids: CASSPSGNTGELFF. The CDR3 DNA sequence: TGTGCCAGCAGTCCCTCGGGGAATACCGGGGAGCTGTTTTTT. V gene TRBV28 combines with J gene TRBJ2-2; possibly TRBD2 for D (5 bases). V was cut by 5 bases and J by 5 bases, with 12 bases left in between. Germline V lookup: CDR1 MDHEN, CDR2 SYDVKM. CDR3 length: 14 residues.

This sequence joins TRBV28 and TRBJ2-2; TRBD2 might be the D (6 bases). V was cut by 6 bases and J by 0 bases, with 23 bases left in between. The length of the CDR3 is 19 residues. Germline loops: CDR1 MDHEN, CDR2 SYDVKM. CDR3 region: CASRRLVGWGRANTGELFF. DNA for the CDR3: TGTGCCAGCAGGAGACTAGTTGGGTGGGGACGCGCGAACACCGGGGAGCTGTTTTTT.

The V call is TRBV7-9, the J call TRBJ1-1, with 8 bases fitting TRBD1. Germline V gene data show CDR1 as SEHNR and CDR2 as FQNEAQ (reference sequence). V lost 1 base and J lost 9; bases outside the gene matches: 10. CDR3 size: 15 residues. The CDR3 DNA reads TGTGCCAGCAGCTTAGTTTTCAGGGGGCGTAATAAAGCTTTCTTT. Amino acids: CASSLVFRGRNKAFF.

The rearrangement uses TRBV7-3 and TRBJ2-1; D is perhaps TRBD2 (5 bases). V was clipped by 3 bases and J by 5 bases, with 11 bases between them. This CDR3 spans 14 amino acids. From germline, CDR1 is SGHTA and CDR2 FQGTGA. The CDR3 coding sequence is TGTGCCAGCAGCTTGACGGGATTTAACAATGAGCAGTTCTTC. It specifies CASSLTGFNNEQFF. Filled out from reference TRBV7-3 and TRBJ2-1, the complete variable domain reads GAGVSQTPSNKVTEKGKYVELRCDPISGHTALYWYRQSLGQGPEFLIYFQGTGAADDSGLPNDRFFAVRPEGSVSTLKIQRTERGDSAVYLCASSLTGFNNEQFFGPGTRLTVL.

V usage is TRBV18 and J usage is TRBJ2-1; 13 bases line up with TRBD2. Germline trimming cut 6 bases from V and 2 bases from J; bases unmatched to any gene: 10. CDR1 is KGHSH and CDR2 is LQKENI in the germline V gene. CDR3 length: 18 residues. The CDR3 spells CASSQTSGRFLAYNEQFF. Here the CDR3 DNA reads TGTGCCAGCTCGCAGACTAGCGGGAGGTTCTTGGCCTACAATGAGCAGTTCTTC.

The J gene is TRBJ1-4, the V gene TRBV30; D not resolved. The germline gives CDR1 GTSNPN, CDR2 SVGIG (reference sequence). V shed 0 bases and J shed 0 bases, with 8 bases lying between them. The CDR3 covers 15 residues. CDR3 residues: CAWSVHRATNEKLFF. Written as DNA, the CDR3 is TGTGCCTGGAGTGTACACCGAGCAACTAATGAAAAACTGTTTTTT.

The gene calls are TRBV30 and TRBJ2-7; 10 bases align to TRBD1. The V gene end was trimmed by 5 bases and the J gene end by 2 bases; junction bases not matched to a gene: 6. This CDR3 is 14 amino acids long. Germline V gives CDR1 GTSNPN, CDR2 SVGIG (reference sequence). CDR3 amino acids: CAWGPGTGAYEQYF. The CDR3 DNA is TGTGCCTGGGGACCCGGGACAGGGGCCTACGAGCAGTACTTC.

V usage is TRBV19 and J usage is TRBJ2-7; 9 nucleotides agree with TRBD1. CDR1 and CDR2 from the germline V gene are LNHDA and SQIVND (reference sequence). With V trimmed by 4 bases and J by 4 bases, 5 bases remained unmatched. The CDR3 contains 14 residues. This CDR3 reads CASSRTGATYEQYF. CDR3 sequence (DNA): TGTGCCAGTAGTAGGACAGGGGCTACGTACGAGCAGTACTTC.

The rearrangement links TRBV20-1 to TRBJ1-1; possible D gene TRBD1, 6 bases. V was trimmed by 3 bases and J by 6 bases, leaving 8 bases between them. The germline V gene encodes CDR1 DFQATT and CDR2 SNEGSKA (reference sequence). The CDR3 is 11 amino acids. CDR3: CSARDSAEAFF. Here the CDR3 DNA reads TGCAGTGCTAGGGACAGTGCTGAAGCTTTCTTT.

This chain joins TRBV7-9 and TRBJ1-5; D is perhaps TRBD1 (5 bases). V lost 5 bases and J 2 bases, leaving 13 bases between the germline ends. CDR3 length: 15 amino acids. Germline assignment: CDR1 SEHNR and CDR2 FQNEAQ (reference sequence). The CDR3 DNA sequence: TGTGCCAGCAGCCCGGGGGTGGGAGGCAATCAGCCCCAGCATTTT. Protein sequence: CASSPGVGGNQPQHF.

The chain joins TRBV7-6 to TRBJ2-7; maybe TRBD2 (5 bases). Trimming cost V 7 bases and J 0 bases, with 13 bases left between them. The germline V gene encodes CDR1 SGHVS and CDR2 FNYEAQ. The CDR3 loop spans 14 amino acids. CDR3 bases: TGTGCCAGCACACTGAGAGAGGGCTCCTACGAGCAGTACTTC. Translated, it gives CASTLREGSYEQYF.

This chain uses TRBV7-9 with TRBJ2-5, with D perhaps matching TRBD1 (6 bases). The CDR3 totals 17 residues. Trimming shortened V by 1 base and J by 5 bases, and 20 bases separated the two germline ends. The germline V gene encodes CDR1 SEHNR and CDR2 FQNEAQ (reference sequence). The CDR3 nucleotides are TGTGCCAGCAGCTTAGGGGCTCGGCAGGGGCTCCGGGAGACCCAGTACTTC. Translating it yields CASSLGARQGLRETQYF.

CDR3 in DNA: TGTGCCAGCAGCTACACAGGGGCACAAGATACGCAGTATTTT. Amino acid sequence: CASSYTGAQDTQYF. The rearrangement links TRBV27 to TRBJ2-3; 7 nucleotides match TRBD1. The V gene's germline CDR1 is MNHEY and CDR2 SMNVEV (reference sequence). The CDR3 loop spans 14 amino acids. J was trimmed by 5 bases and V by 6 bases; bases with no gene match: 8.

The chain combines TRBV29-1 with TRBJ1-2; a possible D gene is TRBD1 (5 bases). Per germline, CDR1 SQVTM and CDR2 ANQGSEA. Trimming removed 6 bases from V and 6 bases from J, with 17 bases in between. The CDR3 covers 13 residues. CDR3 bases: TGCAGCGTCCACTCGGCGGGGGGTGATGGCTACACCTTC. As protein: CSVHSAGGDGYTF.

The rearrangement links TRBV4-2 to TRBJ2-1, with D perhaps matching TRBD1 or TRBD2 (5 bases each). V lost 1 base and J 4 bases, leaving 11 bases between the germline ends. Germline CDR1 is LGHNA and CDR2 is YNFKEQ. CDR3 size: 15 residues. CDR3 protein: CASSQGVGTYNEQFF. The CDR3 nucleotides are TGTGCCAGCAGCCAAGGGGTCGGGACGTACAATGAGCAGTTCTTC.

The CDR3 region is CASSVAGGRERPEMNTEAFF. Written as DNA, the CDR3 is TGTGCCAGCAGCGTAGCTGGGGGGCGGGAGAGACCCGAGATGAACACTGAAGCTTTCTTT. The chain combines TRBV9 with TRBJ1-1; weak D call: TRBD1 (6 bases). The CDR3 consists of 20 residues. Between the trimmed V and J ends, which lost 0 bases and 0 bases, there was a span of 24 bases. CDR1 is SGDLS, CDR2 YYNGEE, per germline.